These 7 T cell receptor beta chains originate from one sample sequenced in a study of OX40 agonist ivuxolimab in advanced cancers. Repertoires were generated with immunoSEQ multiplex PCR, while TCRdb's copy carries only in-frame clones and drops some. The table lists 25,000 to 35,000 clones, approximately 89% of them singletons. Sequencing was performed on CD4+ or CD8+ T cells sorted from blood, taken in a trial of the OX40 agonist ivuxolimab. The receptors were sampled from an adult with an advanced solid tumor such as melanoma, head and neck, liver or kidney cancer.

The rearrangement uses TRBV15 and TRBJ2-7; D tentatively reads TRBD1 or TRBD2 (5 bases each). The CDR3 extends over 15 amino acids. In germline, CDR1 is LNHNV, CDR2 YYDKDF (reference sequence). Trimming took off 1 base at V and 2 bases at J, with 12 bases between the two ends. The CDR3 loop reads CATSRVLGDPYEQYF. The CDR3 DNA is TGTGCCACCAGCAGAGTGTTAGGGGACCCCTACGAGCAGTACTTC. The full variable domain, its missing parts supplied by reference TRBV15 and TRBJ2-7, is DAMVIQNPRYQVTQFGKPVTLSCSQTLNHNVMYWYQQKSSQAPKLLFHYYDKDFNNEADTPDNFQSRRPNTSFCFLDIRSPGLGDTAMYLCATSRVLGDPYEQYFGPGTRLTVT.

The chain is built from TRBV7-2 and TRBJ1-5, with D uncertain. V lost 1 base, J lost 3 bases, and 10 bases lay in between. Germline lookup yields CDR1 SGHTA and CDR2 FQGNSA. This CDR3 comprises 15 residues. The CDR3 coding sequence is TGTGCCAGCAGCTTAGTTTGGGCCCCCAATCAGCCCCAGCATTTT. It specifies CASSLVWAPNQPQHF.

This clone occurred once. The chain recombines TRBV6-5 with TRBJ2-1; D possibly corresponds to TRBD2 (6 bases). This CDR3 has 16 amino acids. Germline values: CDR1 MNHEY, CDR2 SVGAGI. Trimming stripped 4 bases from V and 7 bases from J, with 20 bases between. CDR3 sequence: CASSSLGGAGYNEQFF. CDR3 DNA sequence: TGTGCCAGCAGTTCCCTGGGTGGGGCGGGATATAATGAGCAGTTCTTC.

CDR3 region: CASSPGQGSEKLFF. Written as DNA, the CDR3 is TGCGCCAGCAGCCCCGGACAGGGGAGTGAAAAACTGTTTTTT. This chain connects TRBV5-1 to TRBJ1-4, with 9 nucleotides matching TRBD1. CDR1 is SGHRS and CDR2 is YFSETQ in the germline V gene. V was clipped by 4 bases and J by 7 bases; unmatched bases: 5. The CDR3 has 14 amino acids.

The table lists this clone with a count of one. The V call is TRBV11-1, the J call TRBJ2-3; TRBD2 aligns across 8 bases. This CDR3 contains 15 residues. Trimming at V came to 6 bases and at J to 10 bases, leaving 15 bases not matched to a gene. Germline assignment: CDR1 SGHAT and CDR2 FQDESV (reference sequence). CDR3 nucleotide sequence: TGTGCCAGCAGTCCCCGGTCGGGGGGGGGTTTCTCGCAGTATTTT. Translating gives CASSPRSGGGFSQYF.

The chain combines TRBV4-1 with TRBJ2-7; D gene ambiguous. The V gene's germline CDR1 is MGHRA and CDR2 YSYEKL. Trimming took off 0 bases at V and 3 bases at J, with 6 bases between the two ends. This CDR3 region has 13 residues. The CDR3 bases are TGCGCCAGCAGCCAAGATCTCTACTACGAGCAGTACTTC. It codes for CASSQDLYYEQYF.

This chain links TRBV7-3 with TRBJ2-3; 9 bases align to TRBD1. V dropped 4 bases and J dropped 6; count of bases not matched to a gene: 5. CDR1 and CDR2 from the germline V gene are SGHTA and FQGTGA. The CDR3 is 14 residues long. This chain's CDR3 is CASSSGQGRDTQYF. The CDR3 nucleotides read TGTGCCAGCAGCTCAGGACAGGGGAGGGATACGCAGTATTTT. Together with reference TRBV7-3 and TRBJ2-3, the CDR3 gives the full variable domain: GAGVSQTPSNKVTEKGKYVELRCDPISGHTALYWYRQSLGQGPEFLIYFQGTGAADDSGLPNDRFFAVRPEGSVSTLKIQRTERGDSAVYLCASSSGQGRDTQYFGPGTRLTVL.